This T cell receptor beta chain was captured by sequencing in a study of blood T cell repertoires in COVID-19. Overall study: Samples came from the United States, Italy and Spain, spanning acute and convalescent COVID-19. From T cells, B-cell-depleted T cells, or PBMCs came the material, which was cDNA or gDNA.

Methods used by the authors: Estimates of nucleated cell counts were drawn from the amplification of reference gene primers. Here immunoSEQ multiplex PCR was the method, and the copy in TCRdb shows in-frame clones only, minus some. V and J calls and clone size follow that table, whereas D and trimming were derived from the DNA. The sample lists approximately 92,000 clones, roughly 86% occurring once. V was clipped by 1 base and J by 1 base, with 7 bases between them. The CDR3 contains 14 residues. The germline gives CDR1 LNHDA, CDR2 SQIVND (reference sequence). The chain combines TRBV19 with TRBJ1-1; no reliable D call. This receptor was identified in a woman aged 60-70 years in a cohort sampled during active or convalescent COVID-19. The sample comprised peripheral blood. CDR3 sequence: CASSIGSRNTEAFF. The CDR3 DNA follows: TGTGCCAGTAGTATAGGGAGCAGGAACACTGAAGCTTTCTTT.